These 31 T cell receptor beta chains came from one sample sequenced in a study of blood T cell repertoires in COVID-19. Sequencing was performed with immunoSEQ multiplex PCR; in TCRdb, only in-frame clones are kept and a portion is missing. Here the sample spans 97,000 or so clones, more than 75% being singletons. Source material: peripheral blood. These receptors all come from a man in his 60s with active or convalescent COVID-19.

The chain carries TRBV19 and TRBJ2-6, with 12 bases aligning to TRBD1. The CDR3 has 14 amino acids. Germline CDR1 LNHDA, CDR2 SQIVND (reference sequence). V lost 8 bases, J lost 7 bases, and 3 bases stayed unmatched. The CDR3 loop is CASGDRGRANVLTF. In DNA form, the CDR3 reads TGTGCCAGTGGGGACAGGGGGCGCGCCAACGTCCTGACTTTC. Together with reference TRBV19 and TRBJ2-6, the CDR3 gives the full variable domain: DGGITQSPKYLFRKEGQNVTLSCEQNLNHDAMYWYRQDPGQGLRLIYYSQIVNDFQKGDIAEGYSVSREKKESFPLTVTSAQKNPTAFYLCASGDRGRANVLTFGAGSRLTVL.

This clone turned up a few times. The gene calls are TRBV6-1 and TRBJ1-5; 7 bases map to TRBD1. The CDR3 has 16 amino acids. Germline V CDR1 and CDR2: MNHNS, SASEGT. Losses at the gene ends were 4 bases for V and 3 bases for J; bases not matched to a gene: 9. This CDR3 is CASSGPGQAANQPQHF. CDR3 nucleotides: TGTGCCAGCAGTGGGCCCGGACAGGCCGCCAATCAGCCCCAGCATTTT.

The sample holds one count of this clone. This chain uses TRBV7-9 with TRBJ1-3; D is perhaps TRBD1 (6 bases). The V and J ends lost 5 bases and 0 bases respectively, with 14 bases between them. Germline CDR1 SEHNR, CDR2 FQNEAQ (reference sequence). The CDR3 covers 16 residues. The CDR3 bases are TGTGCCAGCAGCAAAACAGGGATACTCTCTGGAAACACCATATATTTT. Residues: CASSKTGILSGNTIYF.

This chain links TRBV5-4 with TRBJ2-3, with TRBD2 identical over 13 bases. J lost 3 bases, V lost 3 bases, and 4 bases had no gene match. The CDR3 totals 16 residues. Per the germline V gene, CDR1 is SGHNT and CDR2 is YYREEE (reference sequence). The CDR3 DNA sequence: TGTGCCAGCAGCTCCGGACTAGCGGGAGAAACAGATACGCAGTATTTT. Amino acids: CASSSGLAGETDTQYF.

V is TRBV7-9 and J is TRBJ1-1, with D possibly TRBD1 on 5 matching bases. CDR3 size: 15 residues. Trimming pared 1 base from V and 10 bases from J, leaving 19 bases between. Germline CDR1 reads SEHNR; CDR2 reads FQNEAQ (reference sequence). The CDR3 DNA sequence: TGTGCCAGCAGCTTAGTTTTGGGGACTAGGGAGAGAGCTTTCTTT. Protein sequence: CASSLVLGTRERAFF.

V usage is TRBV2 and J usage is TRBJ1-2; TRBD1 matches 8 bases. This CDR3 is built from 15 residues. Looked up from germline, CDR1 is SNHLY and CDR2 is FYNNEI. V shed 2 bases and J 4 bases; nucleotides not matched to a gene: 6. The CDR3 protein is CASSETGGNAYGYTF. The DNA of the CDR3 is TGTGCCAGCAGTGAAACAGGGGGAAACGCCTATGGCTACACCTTC. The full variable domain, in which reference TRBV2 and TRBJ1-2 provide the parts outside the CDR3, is EPEVTQTPSHQVTQMGQEVILRCVPISNHLYFYWYRQILGQKVEFLVSFYNNEISEKSEIFDDQFSVERPDGSNFTLKIRSTKLEDSAMYFCASSETGGNAYGYTFGSGTRLTVV.

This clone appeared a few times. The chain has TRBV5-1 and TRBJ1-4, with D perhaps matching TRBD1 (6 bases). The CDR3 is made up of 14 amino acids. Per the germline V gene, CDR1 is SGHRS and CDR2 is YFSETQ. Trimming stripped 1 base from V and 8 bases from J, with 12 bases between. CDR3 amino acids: CASSLRTGREKLFF. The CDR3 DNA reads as TGCGCCAGCAGCTTGAGAACAGGGAGAGAAAAACTGTTTTTT.

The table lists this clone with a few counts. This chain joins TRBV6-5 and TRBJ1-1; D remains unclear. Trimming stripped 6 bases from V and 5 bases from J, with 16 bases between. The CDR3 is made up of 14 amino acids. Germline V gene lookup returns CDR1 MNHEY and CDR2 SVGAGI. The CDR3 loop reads CASRGRGGETEAFF. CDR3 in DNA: TGTGCCAGCAGGGGGAGAGGAGGTGAGACTGAAGCTTTCTTT.

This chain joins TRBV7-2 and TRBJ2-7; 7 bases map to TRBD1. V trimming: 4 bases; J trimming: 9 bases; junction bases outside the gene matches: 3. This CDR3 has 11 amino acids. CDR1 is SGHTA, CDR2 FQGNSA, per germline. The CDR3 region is CASSSAGGQYF. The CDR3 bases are TGTGCCAGCAGCTCGGCAGGGGGGCAGTACTTC.

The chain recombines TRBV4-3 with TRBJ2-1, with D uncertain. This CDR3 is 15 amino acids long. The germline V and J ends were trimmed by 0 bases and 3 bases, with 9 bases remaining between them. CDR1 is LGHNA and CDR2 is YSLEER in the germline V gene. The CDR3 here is CASSQDLGNYNEQFF. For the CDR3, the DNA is TGCGCCAGCAGCCAAGATCTAGGCAACTACAATGAGCAGTTCTTC.

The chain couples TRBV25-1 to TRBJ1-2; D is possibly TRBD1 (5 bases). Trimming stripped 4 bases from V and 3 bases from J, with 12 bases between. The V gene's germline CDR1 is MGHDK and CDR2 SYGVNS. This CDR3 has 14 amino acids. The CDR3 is CASSAAGLDYGYTF. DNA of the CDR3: TGTGCCAGCAGTGCGGCAGGGCTGGACTATGGCTACACCTTC.

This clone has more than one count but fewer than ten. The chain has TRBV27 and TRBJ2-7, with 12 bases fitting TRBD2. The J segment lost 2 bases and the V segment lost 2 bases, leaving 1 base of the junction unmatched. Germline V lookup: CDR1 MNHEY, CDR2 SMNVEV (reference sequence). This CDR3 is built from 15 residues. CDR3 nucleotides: TGTGCCAGCAGTTTACTAGCGGGAGGGACCTACGAGCAGTACGTC. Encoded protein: CASSLLAGGTYEQYV.

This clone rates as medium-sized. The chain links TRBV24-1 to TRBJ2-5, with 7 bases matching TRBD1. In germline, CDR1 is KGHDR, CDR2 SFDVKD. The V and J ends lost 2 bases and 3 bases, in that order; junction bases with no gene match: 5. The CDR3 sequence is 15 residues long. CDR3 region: CATSDSRDRKETQYF. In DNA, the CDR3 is TGTGCCACCAGTGATTCCCGGGACAGAAAAGAGACCCAGTACTTC.

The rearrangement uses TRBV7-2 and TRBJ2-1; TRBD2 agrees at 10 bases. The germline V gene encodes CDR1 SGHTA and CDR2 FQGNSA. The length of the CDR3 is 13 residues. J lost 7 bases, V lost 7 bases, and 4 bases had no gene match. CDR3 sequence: CASTYSGRNEQFF. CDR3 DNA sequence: TGTGCCAGCACTTATAGCGGGAGGAATGAGCAGTTCTTC.

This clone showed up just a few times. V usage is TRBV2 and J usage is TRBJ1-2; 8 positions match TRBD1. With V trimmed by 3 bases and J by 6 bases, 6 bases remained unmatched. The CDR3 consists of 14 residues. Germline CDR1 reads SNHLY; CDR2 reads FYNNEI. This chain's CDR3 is CASSDRGQGHGYTF. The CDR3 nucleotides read TGTGCCAGCAGTGATCGTGGACAGGGCCATGGCTACACCTTC.

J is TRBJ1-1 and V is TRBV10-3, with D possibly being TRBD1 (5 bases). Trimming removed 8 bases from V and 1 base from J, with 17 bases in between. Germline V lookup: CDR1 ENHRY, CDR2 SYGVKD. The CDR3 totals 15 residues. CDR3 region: CAISAGQGWNTEAFF. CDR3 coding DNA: TGTGCCATCTCAGCGGGGCAGGGATGGAACACTGAAGCTTTCTTT.

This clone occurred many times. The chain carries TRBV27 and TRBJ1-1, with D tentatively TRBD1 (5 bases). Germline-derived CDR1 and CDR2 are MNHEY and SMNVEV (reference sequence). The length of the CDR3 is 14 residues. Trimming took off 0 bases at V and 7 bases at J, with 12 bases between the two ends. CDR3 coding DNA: TGTGCCAGCAGTTTATCGACGGGAGGGGTTGAAGCTTTCTTT. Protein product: CASSLSTGGVEAFF.

The CDR3 region is CASREGGTDTQYF. In DNA form, the CDR3 reads TGTGCCAGTAGGGAGGGCGGGACAGATACGCAGTATTTT. This chain joins TRBV19 and TRBJ2-3; TRBD2 is a possible D gene (6 bases). CDR1 and CDR2 (germline): LNHDA, SQIVND (reference sequence). Between the trimmed V and J ends, which lost 6 bases and 3 bases, there was a span of 10 bases. The CDR3 extends over 13 amino acids.

This CDR3 is CATSGPPNQPQHF. Written as DNA, the CDR3 is TGTGCCACCAGCGGTCCCCCTAATCAGCCCCAGCATTTT. The chain carries TRBV24-1 and TRBJ1-5; D remains unclear. Trimming took 7 bases from V and 4 from J, leaving 10 bases between them. Germline CDR1 is KGHDR and CDR2 is SFDVKD. The CDR3 runs 13 residues.

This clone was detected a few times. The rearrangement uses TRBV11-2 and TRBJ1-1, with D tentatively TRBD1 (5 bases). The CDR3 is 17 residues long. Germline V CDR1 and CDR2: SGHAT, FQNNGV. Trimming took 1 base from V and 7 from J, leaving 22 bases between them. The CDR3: CASSLVGSGEGDVEAFF. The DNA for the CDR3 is TGTGCCAGCAGCTTAGTTGGGTCTGGGGAAGGGGATGTTGAAGCTTTCTTT.

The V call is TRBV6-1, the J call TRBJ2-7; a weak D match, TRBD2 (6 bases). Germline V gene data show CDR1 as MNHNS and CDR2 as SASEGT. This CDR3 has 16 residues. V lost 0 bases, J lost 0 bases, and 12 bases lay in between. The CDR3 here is CASSEAFSGSSYEQYV. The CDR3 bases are TGTGCCAGCAGTGAAGCGTTTAGCGGAAGCTCCTACGAGCAGTACGTC.

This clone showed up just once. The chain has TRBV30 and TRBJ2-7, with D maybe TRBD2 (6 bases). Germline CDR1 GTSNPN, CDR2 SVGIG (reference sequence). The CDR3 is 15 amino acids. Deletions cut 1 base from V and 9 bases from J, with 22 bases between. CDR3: CAWSAGTSILLGQYF. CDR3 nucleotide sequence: TGTGCCTGGAGTGCCGGGACTTCCATCCTCCTAGGGCAGTACTTC.

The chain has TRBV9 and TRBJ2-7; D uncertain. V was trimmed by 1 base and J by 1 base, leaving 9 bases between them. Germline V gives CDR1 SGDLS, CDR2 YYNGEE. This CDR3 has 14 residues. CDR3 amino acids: CASSVMAPSYEQYV. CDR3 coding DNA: TGTGCCAGCAGCGTAATGGCACCTTCCTACGAGCAGTACGTC.

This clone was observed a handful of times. The chain's CDR3 is CARSSTLTGPGTEAFF. The CDR3 DNA follows: TGTGCCAGAAGCTCGACCTTGACAGGGCCGGGCACTGAAGCTTTCTTT. The chain is built from TRBV5-3 and TRBJ1-1, with 7 bases lining up with TRBD1. TRBV5-3 is an ORF, and what it does is uncertain. CDR3 size: 16 residues. The V and J ends lost 3 bases and 4 bases, in that order; junction bases with no gene match: 12.

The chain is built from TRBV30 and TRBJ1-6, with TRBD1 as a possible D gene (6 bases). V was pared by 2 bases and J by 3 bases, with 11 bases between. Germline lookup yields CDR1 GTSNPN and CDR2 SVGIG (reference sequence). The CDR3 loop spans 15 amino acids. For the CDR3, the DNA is TGTGCCTGGAGTCGTATAGGGGGCTATAATTCACCCCTCCACTTT. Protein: CAWSRIGGYNSPLHF.

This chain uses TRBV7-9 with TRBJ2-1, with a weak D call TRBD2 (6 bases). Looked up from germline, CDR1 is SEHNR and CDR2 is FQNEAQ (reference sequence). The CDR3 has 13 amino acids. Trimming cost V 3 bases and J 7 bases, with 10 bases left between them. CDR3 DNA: TGTGCCAGCAGCTTTAGGCGGGAAAATGAGCAGTTCTTC. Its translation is CASSFRRENEQFF.

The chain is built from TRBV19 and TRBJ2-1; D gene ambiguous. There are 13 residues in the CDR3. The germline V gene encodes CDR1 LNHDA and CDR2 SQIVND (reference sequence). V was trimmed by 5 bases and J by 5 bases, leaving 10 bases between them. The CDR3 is CASSVGPNNEQFF. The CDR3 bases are TGTGCCAGTAGTGTAGGCCCTAACAATGAGCAGTTCTTC. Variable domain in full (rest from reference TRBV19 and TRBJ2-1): DGGITQSPKYLFRKEGQNVTLSCEQNLNHDAMYWYRQDPGQGLRLIYYSQIVNDFQKGDIAEGYSVSREKKESFPLTVTSAQKNPTAFYLCASSVGPNNEQFFGPGTRLTVL.

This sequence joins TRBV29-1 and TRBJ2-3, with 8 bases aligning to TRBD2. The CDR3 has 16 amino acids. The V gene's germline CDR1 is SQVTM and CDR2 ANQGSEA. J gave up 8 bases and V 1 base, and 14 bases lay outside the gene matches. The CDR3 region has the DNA TGCAGCGTTGAAGGAGGAAAAGCGGGAGTTATGGGTACGCAGTATTTT. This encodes CSVEGGKAGVMGTQYF.

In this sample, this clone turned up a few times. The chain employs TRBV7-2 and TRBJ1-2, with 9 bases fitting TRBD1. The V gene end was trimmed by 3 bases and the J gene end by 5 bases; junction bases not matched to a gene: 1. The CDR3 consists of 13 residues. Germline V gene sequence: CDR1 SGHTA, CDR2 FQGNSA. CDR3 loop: CASSFGTGYGYTF. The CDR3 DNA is TGTGCCAGCAGCTTCGGGACAGGGTATGGCTACACCTTC.

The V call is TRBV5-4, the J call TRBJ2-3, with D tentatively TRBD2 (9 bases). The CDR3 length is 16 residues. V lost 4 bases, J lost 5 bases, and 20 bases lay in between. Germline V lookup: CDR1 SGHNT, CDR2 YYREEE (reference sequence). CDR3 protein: CASSPKAGGQGDTQYF. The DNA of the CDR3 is TGTGCCAGCAGCCCAAAAGCGGGAGGACAGGGAGATACGCAGTATTTT.

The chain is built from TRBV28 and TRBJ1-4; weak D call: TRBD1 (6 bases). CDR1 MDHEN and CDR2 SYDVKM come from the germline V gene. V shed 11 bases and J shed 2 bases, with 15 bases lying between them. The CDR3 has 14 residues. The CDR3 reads CAGGGAGTNEKLFF. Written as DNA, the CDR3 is TGTGCCGGGGGGGGCGCGGGTACTAATGAAAAACTGTTTTTT.